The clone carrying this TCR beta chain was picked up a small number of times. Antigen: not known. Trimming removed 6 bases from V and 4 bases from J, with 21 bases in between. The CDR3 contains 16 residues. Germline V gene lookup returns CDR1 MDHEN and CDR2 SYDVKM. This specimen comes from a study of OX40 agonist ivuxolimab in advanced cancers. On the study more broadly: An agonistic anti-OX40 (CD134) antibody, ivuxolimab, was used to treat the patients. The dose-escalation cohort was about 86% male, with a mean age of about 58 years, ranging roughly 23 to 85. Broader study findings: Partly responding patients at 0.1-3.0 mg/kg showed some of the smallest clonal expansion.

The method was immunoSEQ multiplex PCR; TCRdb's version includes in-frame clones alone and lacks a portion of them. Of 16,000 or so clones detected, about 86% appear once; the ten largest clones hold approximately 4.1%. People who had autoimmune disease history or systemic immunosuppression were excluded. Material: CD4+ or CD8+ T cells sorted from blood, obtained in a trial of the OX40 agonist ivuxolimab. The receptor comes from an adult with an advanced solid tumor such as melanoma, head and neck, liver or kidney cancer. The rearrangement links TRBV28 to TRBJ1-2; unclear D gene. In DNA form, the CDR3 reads TGTGCCAGCAGCCTCACGACCTTCCCGGGAGGCTATGGCTACACCTTC. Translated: CASSLTTFPGGYGYTF.